The 7 T cell receptor beta chains presented below share a single source sample, sequenced in a study of STAT5B mutations in CD4+ large granular lymphocyte leukemia. The data were produced by immunoSEQ multiplex PCR, yet TCRdb's version contains in-frame clones alone and is incomplete. The data contain approximately 8,100 clones, 65% to 80% of them singletons. The sequenced sample consisted of PBMCs. These TCRs come from a woman aged 55-70 years with CD4+ T-cell large granular lymphocyte leukemia.

V is TRBV7-8 and J is TRBJ1-2; maybe TRBD1 (5 bases). The V gene lost 1 base and the J gene lost 1 base, with 19 bases spanning the gap. Germline V gene data show CDR1 as SGHVS and CDR2 as FQNEAQ. The CDR3 has 18 residues. CDR3 in DNA: TGTGCCAGCAGCTTAGAGAGGGGACGCCGCCGACGTAACTATGGCTACACCTTC. This sequence encodes CASSLERGRRRRNYGYTF.

The J gene is TRBJ2-2, the V gene TRBV28; D is possibly TRBD2 (6 bases). The germline CDR1 and CDR2 sequences are MDHEN and SYDVKM. The CDR3 runs to 16 residues. V was trimmed by 9 bases and J by 4 bases, leaving 21 bases between them. The DNA for the CDR3 is TGTGCCAGTATAGATTCGGGACTTACCACCACCGGGGAGCTGTTTTTT. It specifies CASIDSGLTTTGELFF.

V usage is TRBV20-1 and J usage is TRBJ2-7; possible D gene TRBD2, 5 bases. Germline CDR1 DFQATT, CDR2 SNEGSKA (reference sequence). Trimming removed 6 bases at V and 9 bases at J, with 15 bases between. There are 11 residues in the CDR3. Written as DNA, the CDR3 is TGCAGTGCCCGGGGTACCCTGGGGCAGTACTTC. Its protein product is CSARGTLGQYF.

V gene TRBV25-1 combines with J gene TRBJ2-5, with 8 nucleotides matching TRBD2. Per germline, CDR1 MGHDK and CDR2 SYGVNS. Trimming took 3 bases from V and 4 from J; bases not matched to a gene: 10. This CDR3 has 16 amino acids. For the CDR3, the DNA is TGTGCCAGCAGTGACCCCTTGGCGGGGGGAGCAGAGACCCAGTACTTC. Translation gives CASSDPLAGGAETQYF.

The chain is built from TRBV7-2 and TRBJ2-1, with D possibly TRBD2 on 6 matching bases. CDR1 SGHTA and CDR2 FQGNSA come from the germline V gene. The germline V and J ends were trimmed by 9 bases and 8 bases, with 20 bases remaining between them. The CDR3 consists of 14 residues. The CDR3 here is CASRVEGLGDEQFF. The CDR3 DNA follows: TGTGCCAGTAGGGTGGAGGGCCTTGGCGATGAGCAGTTCTTC.

This chain joins TRBV7-9 and TRBJ1-1, with D maybe TRBD1 (5 bases). Germline lookup yields CDR1 SEHNR and CDR2 FQNEAQ (reference sequence). The V end was cut by 3 bases, the J end by 7 bases, with 21 bases between. This CDR3 has 16 residues. The chain's CDR3 is CASSFPLRGSQSEAFF. For the CDR3, the DNA is TGTGCCAGCAGCTTTCCCCTTCGGGGGAGCCAGAGTGAAGCTTTCTTT.

The chain is built from TRBV11-2 and TRBJ2-2; TRBD2 matches at 8 bases. There are 17 residues in the CDR3. Germline CDR1 and CDR2: SGHAT and FQNNGV. The V gene end was trimmed by 3 bases and the J gene end by 4 bases; junction bases not matched to a gene: 10. The CDR3 region is CASSLGIQRGTTGELFF. For the CDR3, the DNA is TGTGCCAGCAGCTTGGGGATTCAGCGGGGGACCACCGGGGAGCTGTTTTTT.